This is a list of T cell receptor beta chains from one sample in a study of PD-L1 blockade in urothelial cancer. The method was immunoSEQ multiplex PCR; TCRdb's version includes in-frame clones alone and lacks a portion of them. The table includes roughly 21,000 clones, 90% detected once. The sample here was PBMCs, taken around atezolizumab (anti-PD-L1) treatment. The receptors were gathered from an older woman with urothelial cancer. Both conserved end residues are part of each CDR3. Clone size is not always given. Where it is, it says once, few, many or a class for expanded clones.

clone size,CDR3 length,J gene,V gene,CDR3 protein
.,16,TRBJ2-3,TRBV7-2,CASSSLGGGPADTQYF
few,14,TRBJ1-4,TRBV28,CASRFTGTGEKLFF
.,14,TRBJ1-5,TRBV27,CASSRQGFNQPQHF
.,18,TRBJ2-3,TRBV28,CASSLFSRTSGRPDTQYF
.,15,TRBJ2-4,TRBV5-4,CASSTPGGAKNIQYF
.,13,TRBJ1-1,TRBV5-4,CASSQGTAIEAFF
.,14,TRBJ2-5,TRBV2,CASTGTGGLETQYF
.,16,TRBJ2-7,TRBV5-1,CASSPMGLAVGYEQYF
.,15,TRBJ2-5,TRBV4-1,CASSQGDRFRGTQYF
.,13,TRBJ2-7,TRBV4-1,CASSRTGDYEQYF
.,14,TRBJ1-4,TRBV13,CASSRGTGVEKLFF
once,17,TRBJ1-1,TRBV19,CASSDPRARGSVTEAFF
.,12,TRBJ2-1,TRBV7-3,CASSQRGNEQFF
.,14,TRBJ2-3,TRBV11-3,CASSSSGRPDTQYF
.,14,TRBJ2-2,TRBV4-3,CASMRGANTGELFF
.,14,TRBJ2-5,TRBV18,CASSPQSRGETQYF
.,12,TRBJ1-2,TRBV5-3,CARSWWTANYTF
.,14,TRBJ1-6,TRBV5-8,CASSLGQGWPPLHF
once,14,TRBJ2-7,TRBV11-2,CASRPGLASYEQYF
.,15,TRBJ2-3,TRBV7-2,CASSLVAVGTDTQYF
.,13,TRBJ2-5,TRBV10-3,CAISETAEGTQYF
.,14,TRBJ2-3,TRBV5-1,CASVRDSITDTQYF
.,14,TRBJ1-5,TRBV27,CASRLQGGNQPQHF
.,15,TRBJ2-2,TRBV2,CASSPGQGNTGELFF
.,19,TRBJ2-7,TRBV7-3,CASSLKGRPTGISPYEQYF
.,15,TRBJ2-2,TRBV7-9,CASSLVGTSAGELFF
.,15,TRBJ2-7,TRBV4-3,CASSQVGQGAHEQYF
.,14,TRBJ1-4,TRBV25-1,CASRAAGDGEKLFF
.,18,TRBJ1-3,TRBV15,CATSRLEGEALLRNTIYF